One and the same sample provided the 31 T cell receptor beta chains below, sequenced in a study of T cell clonality in common variable immunodeficiency. The study's findings and limits: Common variable immunodeficiency TCR beta sequences reportedly had fewer deletions and N-nucleotide insertions.

Profiling relied on immunoSEQ multiplex PCR, and the TCRdb table lists in-frame clones only, not all of them. Recorded here are about 20,000 clones, none singletons. Antigen specificity for these receptors is unknown. The sequenced material came from peripheral blood mononuclear cells. These receptors all come from a human donor with common variable immunodeficiency.

Comments on this clone: The read halts 3 residues ahead of the CDR3 end, with the missing end drawn from the germline J gene. The chain uses TRBV5-6 and TRBJ1-1, with 9 bases identical to TRBD1. The CDR3 is made up of 13 amino acids. Germline values: CDR1 SGHDT, CDR2 YYEEEE. The V segment lost 4 bases and the J segment 5 bases; nucleotides outside the gene matches: 3. The CDR3 DNA, read in part, is TGTGCCAGCAGCCGGACAGGGGTGACTGAA. Its protein product is CASSRTGVTE. The complete CDR3 reads CASSRTGVTEAFF.

Partial CDR3 DNA: TGTGCCAGTAGCGGACTAGCGGAATACAATGAG. Encoded protein: CASSGLAEYNE. In full, the CDR3 is CASSGLAEYNEQFF. This chain joins TRBV19 and TRBJ2-1; 10 bases line up with TRBD2. The read ends 3 residues early relative to the CDR3; the germline J gene fills the gap. The CDR3 covers 14 residues. The trim removed 6 bases at V and 4 bases at J, leaving 3 bases unmatched. Germline CDR1 and CDR2: LNHDA and SQIVND (reference sequence).

In its sample, this clone ranks as medium-sized. Sequencing ends 3 residues short of the CDR3 end; the germline J gene provides the rest. V is TRBV3-1 (or the pseudogene TRBV3-2) and J is TRBJ2-4; TRBD1 is a possible D gene (5 bases). The CDR3 extends over 14 amino acids. The V gene's germline CDR1 is LGHDT and CDR2 YNNKEL (reference sequence). The part of the CDR3 DNA that was read is TGTGCCAGCAGCCAAGATAGGGGAAATGGGATT. It translates to CASSQDRGNGI. The CDR3, in full, reads CASSQDRGNGIQYF.

CDR3 DNA, as far as it was read: TGCAGCGTTGAGGTAGGGCGCAGCTCCTACGAG. This codes for CSVEVGRSSYE. The whole CDR3 is CSVEVGRSSYEQYF. V usage is TRBV29-1 and J usage is TRBJ2-7; no reliable D call. The sequenced fragment ends 3 residues before the CDR3 boundary, so the rest is inferred from the germline J gene. Germline V gene sequence: CDR1 SQVTM, CDR2 ANQGSEA. Trimming stripped 3 bases from V and 0 bases from J, with 12 bases between. This CDR3 spans 14 amino acids.

By its share, this clone is medium-sized. The read comes to an end 3 residues before the CDR3 does, leaving the germline J gene to fill in the end. V gene TRBV3-1 (or the pseudogene TRBV3-2) combines with J gene TRBJ1-2; 9 bases agree with TRBD1. Germline assignment: CDR1 LGHDT and CDR2 YNNKEL (reference sequence). The CDR3 is 17 amino acids. V trimming: 1 base; J trimming: 4 bases; junction bases outside the gene matches: 10. The CDR3: CASSQGSIGQGSYGYTF. The sequenced CDR3 bases are TGTGCCAGCAGCCAAGGGTCCATCGGACAGGGGTCCTATGGC.

Of note for this clone: The read halts 3 residues ahead of the CDR3 end, with the missing end drawn from the germline J gene. This chain uses TRBV7-2 with TRBJ2-3; 10 bases are shared with TRBD2. The CDR3 runs to 15 residues. V lost 5 bases, J lost 6 bases, and 8 bases stayed unmatched. The germline gives CDR1 SGHTA, CDR2 FQGNSA. CDR3 amino acids: CASSPLAGVRDTQYF. The CDR3 DNA, read in part, is TGTGCCAGCAGCCCCCTAGCGGGAGTGAGGGATACG. The full variable domain, rest sourced from reference TRBV7-2 and TRBJ2-3, is GAGVSQSPSNKVTEKGKDVELRCDPISGHTALYWYRQSLGQGLEFLIYFQGNSAPDKSGLPSDRFSAERTGGSVSTLTIQRTQQEDSAVYLCASSPLAGVRDTQYFGPGTRLTVL.

This clone has only a few counts. The read gets to within 3 residues of the CDR3 end, and the germline J gene fills in the rest. The rearrangement joins TRBV18 to TRBJ2-2; D is uncertain. Trimming shortened V by 2 bases and J by 5 bases, and 15 bases separated the two germline ends. The germline V gene has CDR1 KGHSH and CDR2 LQKENI. CDR3 length: 16 residues. CDR3 residues: CASSPFTNQGTGELFF. The sequenced part of the CDR3 DNA is TGTGCCAGCTCACCATTTACCAATCAAGGGACCGGGGAG.

This clone was recorded a few times. The CDR3 end is not reached by the read, which stops 3 residues before it; the germline J gene fills it in. V usage is TRBV7-2 and J usage is TRBJ1-5, with D uncertain. Trimming shortened V by 1 base and J by 7 bases, and 8 bases separated the two germline ends. The CDR3 has 13 amino acids. CDR1 and CDR2 from the germline V gene are SGHTA and FQGNSA. The part of the CDR3 DNA that was read is TGTGCCAGCAGCTTAGGAGCGGTCCAGCCC. It yields the protein CASSLGAVQP. The whole CDR3 protein is CASSLGAVQPQHF.

In its sample, this clone ranks as medium-sized. The read ends 3 residues before the CDR3 terminus; that terminus is restored from the germline J gene. The chain couples TRBV6-2 or TRBV6-3 to TRBJ2-1; 12 nucleotides match TRBD1. The J segment lost 9 bases and the V segment lost 2 bases, leaving 8 bases of the junction unmatched. CDR3 length equals 16 residues. Germline V lookup: CDR1 MNHEY, CDR2 SVGEGT. CDR3 residues: CASSYMGTGGMAEQFF. Incomplete CDR3 DNA: TGTGCCAGCAGTTACATGGGGACAGGGGGCATGGCTGAG.

On this clone itself: The CDR3 goes on 3 residues after the read ends, and that part is filled in from the germline J gene. The V gene is TRBV7-2, the J gene TRBJ2-3, with TRBD1 as a possible D gene (5 bases). The V end lost 5 bases, the J end lost 8 bases, and 5 bases lay between the germline ends. Germline CDR1 and CDR2: SGHTA and FQGNSA. The CDR3 spans 10 residues. The CDR3 region is CASSQGTQYF. The DNA read from the CDR3 is TGTGCCAGCAGCCAGGGTACG.

On this clone itself: The read halts 3 residues ahead of the CDR3 end, with the missing end drawn from the germline J gene. V usage is TRBV7-9 and J usage is TRBJ1-4; 9 nucleotides align to TRBD1. CDR1 and CDR2 from the germline V gene are SEHNR and FQNEAQ (reference sequence). The CDR3 consists of 15 residues. V was pared by 4 bases and J by 4 bases, with 4 bases of the junction left unmatched. The sequenced part of the CDR3 DNA is TGTGCCAGCAGCTCCACAGGGGGCGGTAATGAAAAA. Protein product: CASSSTGGGNEK. The whole CDR3 reads CASSSTGGGNEKLFF.

This clone was counted between two and nine times. The observed sequence ends 3 residues before the CDR3 terminus, with the missing tail filled in from the germline J gene. The rearrangement uses TRBV7-3 and TRBJ1-6; D is unresolved. Germline V gene lookup returns CDR1 SGHTA and CDR2 FQGTGA. The V end was cut by 1 base, the J end by 5 bases, with 3 bases between. The CDR3 runs to 13 residues. Here the CDR3 reads CASSLSDNSPLHF. CDR3 bases read: TGTGCCAGCAGCTTAAGCGATAATTCACCC.

Remarks on this clone: The read finishes 3 residues shy of the CDR3 end, and the germline J gene is used to complete it. V is TRBV20-1 and J is TRBJ2-5; 12 positions match TRBD2. The CDR3 is 17 amino acids. Germline CDR1 is DFQATT and CDR2 is SNEGSKA (reference sequence). J was trimmed by 5 bases and V by 5 bases; bases with no gene match: 15. The part of the CDR3 DNA that was read is TGCAGTGCTCTACTCGGGGCTAGCGGGGGGGTGGGGGAGACC. This sequence encodes CSALLGASGGVGET. The entire CDR3 protein is CSALLGASGGVGETQYF.

Worth noting for this clone: Sequencing ends 3 residues short of the CDR3 end; the germline J gene provides the rest. The V and J genes are TRBV19 and TRBJ1-1; 7 bases fit TRBD1. Germline assignment: CDR1 LNHDA and CDR2 SQIVND (reference sequence). The length of the CDR3 is 16 residues. Trimming removed 4 bases from V and 6 bases from J; junction bases left unmatched: 14. The covered CDR3 bases are TGTGCCAGTAGTACCTCGGACAGGCGGAGGAGTGCTGAA. Translating gives CASSTSDRRRSAE. The whole CDR3 protein is CASSTSDRRRSAEAFF.

A remark on this clone: From the germline J gene comes the end of the CDR3, since the read stops 3 residues before it. The V gene is TRBV18, the J gene TRBJ2-5; 8 bases map to TRBD1. Germline assignment: CDR1 KGHSH and CDR2 LQKENI. The length of the CDR3 is 15 residues. V lost 3 bases, J lost 0 bases, and 3 bases stayed unmatched. The sequenced CDR3 bases are TGTGCCAGCTCACCCCGGGACAGGTACCAAGAGACC. Its translation: CASSPRDRYQET. The full CDR3 reads CASSPRDRYQETQYF.

Points on this clone: The read ends 3 residues shy of where the CDR3 ends; the end is completed using the germline J gene. The chain couples TRBV7-2 to TRBJ2-1; maybe TRBD1 (5 bases). The CDR3 sequence is 15 residues long. The V end was cut by 3 bases, the J end by 6 bases, with 15 bases between. Germline V gene sequence: CDR1 SGHTA, CDR2 FQGNSA. CDR3 bases read: TGTGCCAGCAGCTTTTACAGGAGACCCGCCAATGAG. This sequence encodes CASSFYRRPANE. The full CDR3 sequence reads CASSFYRRPANEQFF.

This clone was seen a handful of times. The read terminates 3 residues ahead of where the CDR3 ends, so the germline J gene completes it. The rearrangement uses TRBV7-9 and TRBJ2-5; D not resolved. The germline V gene has CDR1 SEHNR and CDR2 FQNEAQ (reference sequence). The CDR3 is 12 residues long. Trimming took off 3 bases at V and 4 bases at J, with 6 bases between the two ends. The CDR3 DNA, read in part, is TGTGCCAGCAGCTTTCGCGGAGAGACC. Protein: CASSFRGET. In full, the CDR3 reads CASSFRGETQYF.

This clone was seen more than once but under ten times. The CDR3 end is not reached by the read, which stops 3 residues before it; the germline J gene fills it in. This chain uses TRBV20-1 with TRBJ2-5; 10 bases match TRBD2. The trim removed 1 base at V and 5 bases at J, leaving 10 bases unmatched. This CDR3 spans 16 amino acids. The V gene's germline CDR1 is DFQATT and CDR2 SNEGSKA (reference sequence). The CDR3 sequence: CSARAPLAGGGETQYF. CDR3 bases read: TGCAGTGCTAGAGCCCCCTTAGCGGGGGGAGGGGAGACC.

This clone has only a few counts. Read data end 3 residues before the CDR3 end; the end is taken from the germline J gene. The gene calls are TRBV18 and TRBJ2-1, with TRBD2 as a possible D gene (6 bases). CDR3 length: 17 amino acids. The germline V and J ends were trimmed by 5 bases and 1 base, with 18 bases remaining between them. The germline V gene has CDR1 KGHSH and CDR2 LQKENI. The CDR3 loop is CASSSEILAPSYNEQFF. The sequenced CDR3 bases are TGTGCCAGCTCATCCGAGATACTAGCACCTTCCTACAATGAG.

In its sample, this clone was seen a few times. Read sequence stops 3 residues before the CDR3 end, and the germline J gene provides the missing end. V is TRBV13 and J is TRBJ1-5; 7 bases are shared with TRBD1. The CDR3 loop spans 17 amino acids. With 0 bases clipped from V and 5 bases from J, the junction kept 10 bases outside the gene matches. The germline V gene has CDR1 PRHDT and CDR2 FYEKMQ (reference sequence). The covered CDR3 bases are TGTGCCAGCAGCTTAGGAGGAATAGGGGACAGACATCAGCCC. Residues: CASSLGGIGDRHQP. The CDR3, in full, reads CASSLGGIGDRHQPQHF.

Notes on this clone: The read ends 3 residues before the CDR3 terminus; that terminus is restored from the germline J gene. This chain joins TRBV19 and TRBJ1-2; unclear D gene. This CDR3 comprises 12 residues. CDR1 LNHDA and CDR2 SQIVND come from the germline V gene (reference sequence). Trimming shortened V by 5 bases and J by 2 bases, and 6 bases separated the two germline ends. CDR3 DNA, as far as it was read: TGTGCCAGTAGTTCCAGGAACTATGGC. Its translation is CASSSRNYG. The entire CDR3 sequence reads CASSSRNYGYTF.

This clone was detected a few times. The read ends 3 residues early relative to the CDR3; the germline J gene fills the gap. The rearrangement joins TRBV6-1 to TRBJ2-7; the match to TRBD1 covers 8 bases. The CDR3 runs 16 residues. Germline V gene data show CDR1 as MNHNS and CDR2 as SASEGT. V lost 2 bases and J lost 0; bases outside the gene matches: 6. CDR3 amino acids: CASSEWRTGISYEQYF. The part of the CDR3 DNA that was read is TGTGCCAGCAGTGAATGGAGGACAGGGATCTCCTACGAG.

This clone was counted only a few times. With the read ending 3 residues before the CDR3 end, the germline J gene is used to fill in that end. The rearrangement links TRBV7-2 to TRBJ2-1, with 8 bases matching TRBD2. Per the germline V gene, CDR1 is SGHTA and CDR2 is FQGNSA. The junction had 6 bases not matched to a gene; V was cut back by 3 bases and J by 8 bases. This CDR3 comprises 14 residues. CDR3 DNA (partial): TGTGCCAGCAGCTTTGGCGGGGGGCGCGATGAG. Translating gives CASSFGGGRDE. The whole CDR3 protein is CASSFGGGRDEQFF.

This clone was seen more than once but under ten times. Read coverage stops 3 residues before the CDR3 terminus; the germline J gene supplies the remainder. This chain joins TRBV19 and TRBJ2-1; 7 bases agree with TRBD1. The CDR3 totals 16 residues. Germline trimming cut 1 base from V and 2 bases from J; bases unmatched to any gene: 5. The germline gives CDR1 LNHDA, CDR2 SQIVND (reference sequence). CDR3 sequence reads: CASSIVFGTAYNEQFF. The part of the CDR3 DNA that was read is TGTGCCAGTAGTATAGTTTTTGGGACAGCCTACAATGAG.

On this clone: The read finishes 3 residues shy of the CDR3 end, and the germline J gene is used to complete it. The J gene is TRBJ2-3, the V gene TRBV19, with TRBD2 matching 7 bases. CDR1 is LNHDA, CDR2 SQIVND, per germline (reference sequence). V shed 8 bases, J shed 2 bases, and the junction held 7 bases outside the gene matches. The CDR3 spans 14 residues. Incomplete CDR3 DNA: TGTGCCAGTCAGAAGGGGACTATCACAGATACG. Its protein is CASQKGTITDT. In full, the CDR3 is CASQKGTITDTQYF.

By sample share, this clone is medium-sized. The read stops 3 residues short of the end of the CDR3; the missing end is completed from the germline J gene. The V gene is TRBV7-8, the J gene TRBJ1-5, with D perhaps matching TRBD1 (6 bases). Germline assignment: CDR1 SGHVS and CDR2 FQNEAQ. The V end lost 6 bases, the J end lost 3 bases, and 12 bases lay between the germline ends. This CDR3 has 14 amino acids. The CDR3 is CASRLQGVNQPQHF. CDR3 DNA (partial): TGTGCCAGCAGGCTACAGGGAGTCAATCAGCCC. Supplemented by reference TRBV7-8 and TRBJ1-5, the full variable domain reads GAGVSQSPRYKVAKRGQDVALRCDPISGHVSLFWYQQALGQGPEFLTYFQNEAQLDKSGLPSDRFFAERPEGSVSTLKIQRTQQEDSAVYLCASRLQGVNQPQHFGDGTRLSIL.

This clone was seen a handful of times. The read falls 3 residues short of the CDR3 end, and the missing part is taken from the germline J gene. The chain has TRBV7-2 and TRBJ2-7, with D hard to call. CDR3 size: 12 residues. Deletions cut 5 bases from V and 3 bases from J, with 8 bases between. The germline gives CDR1 SGHTA, CDR2 FQGNSA. The CDR3: CASSINGYEQYF. The DNA read from the CDR3 is TGTGCCAGCAGCATCAACGGCTACGAG.

Sample share makes this clone medium-sized (0.01 to 0.1%). The read terminates 3 residues ahead of where the CDR3 ends, so the germline J gene completes it. The chain combines TRBV2 with TRBJ2-3; no clear D gene. Germline CDR1 is SNHLY and CDR2 is FYNNEI. The CDR3 is 12 residues long. Between the trimmed V and J ends, which lost 1 base and 6 bases, there was a span of 5 bases. CDR3 sequence: CASSEGADTQYF. The covered CDR3 bases are TGTGCCAGCAGTGAAGGGGCTGATACG.

As concerns this clone: Read data end 3 residues before the CDR3 end; the end is taken from the germline J gene. The chain carries TRBV19 and TRBJ1-1; possibly TRBD1 for D (5 bases). This CDR3 is 16 amino acids long. V was trimmed by 7 bases and J by 2 bases, leaving 20 bases between them. Germline-derived CDR1 and CDR2 are LNHDA and SQIVND (reference sequence). Partial CDR3 DNA: TGTGCCAGTAAAAGGATCCCCCACACAGGAAACACTGAA. Protein product: CASKRIPHTGNTE. The whole CDR3 is CASKRIPHTGNTEAFF.

On this clone itself: The read stops 3 residues short of the end of the CDR3; the missing end is completed from the germline J gene. Other nucleotide sequences from this sample produce the same CDR3. This rearrangement joins TRBV18 to TRBJ2-1; D is uncertain. The V gene's germline CDR1 is KGHSH and CDR2 LQKENI. The CDR3 is 14 residues long. V was shortened by 6 bases and J by 0 bases, with 9 bases between the two germline ends. The part of the CDR3 DNA that was read is TGTGCCAGCTCCCCCGGTAGCTCCTACAATGAG. Translating gives CASSPGSSYNE. The entire CDR3 protein is CASSPGSSYNEQFF.

On this clone itself: The read stops 3 residues short of the end of the CDR3; the missing end is completed from the germline J gene. The chain joins TRBV30 to TRBJ2-7, with D possibly matching TRBD2 (6 bases). This CDR3 has 14 amino acids. Germline V CDR1 and CDR2: GTSNPN, SVGIG (reference sequence). The V end was cut by 5 bases, the J end by 6 bases, with 20 bases between. The chain's CDR3 is CAWPRRGFAREQYF. The sequenced CDR3 bases are TGTGCCTGGCCTAGGAGGGGTTTCGCTCGCGAG.